These 13 T cell receptor gamma chains were sequenced from one sample in a study of intestinal T cells in coeliac disease. Each case's genomic DNA was extracted from ten roughly 5.4-µm formalin-fixed paraffin-embedded scrolls. TRG repertoires were amplified with LymphoTrack primers from roughly 0.2 ug of biopsy DNA. TCRdb ran CATT on the multiplex PCR reads. This table holds 350 to 400 gamma-chain clones, 51% found once. The sequenced sample was a duodenal biopsy. These TCRs come from a human donor with celiac disease.

The chain joins TRGV4 to TRGJ1 or TRGJ2. V was pared by 0 bases and J by 14 bases, with 7 bases of the junction left unmatched. This CDR3 is built from 11 residues. CDR1 and CDR2 from the germline V gene are EGSTGY and YDSYTSSV. The CDR3 loop reads CATWDGRGELF. The CDR3 DNA reads as TGTGCCACCTGGGATGGGCGGGGGGAACTCTTT.

This clone was seen a handful of times. This chain uses TRGV3 with TRGJ1 or TRGJ2. The CDR3 contains 14 residues. Germline-derived CDR1 and CDR2 are VTNTFY and YDVSTARD (reference sequence). V dropped 12 bases and J dropped 4; count of bases not matched to a gene: 18. The CDR3 here is CAHPPPLRYYKKLF. The CDR3 nucleotides read TGTGCCCACCCTCCGCCCCTTAGGTATTATAAGAAACTCTTT.

The CDR3 loop is CAHLGRARKQGKLF. The CDR3 DNA sequence: TGTGCCCACCTGGGACGGGCCCGGAAGCAGGGGAAACTCTTT. The chain links TRGV2 to TRGJ1 or TRGJ2. Losses at the gene ends were 12 bases for V and 12 bases for J; bases not matched to a gene: 26. The CDR3 has 14 amino acids. CDR1 is EGSNGY, CDR2 YDSYNSKV, per germline.

The chain couples TRGV10 to TRGJ1 or TRGJ2. TRGV10 is given ORF status, its function remaining uncertain. V was pared by 8 bases and J by 6 bases, with 11 bases of the junction left unmatched. The CDR3 runs 13 residues. Written as DNA, the CDR3 is TGTGCTGCGTGGACTTTTGTTACTTATAAGAAACTCTTT. It yields the protein CAAWTFVTYKKLF.

The gene calls are TRGV3 and TRGJ1 or TRGJ2. CDR1 and CDR2 from the germline V gene are VTNTFY and YDVSTARD (reference sequence). This CDR3 spans 11 amino acids. V lost 10 bases, J lost 10 bases, and 13 bases stayed unmatched. The CDR3 here is CATGPCRKKLF. The CDR3 coding sequence is TGTGCCACTGGGCCTTGTCGCAAGAAACTCTTT.

This rearrangement joins TRGV10 to TRGJP1. TRGV10 is recorded as an ORF, its role being uncertain. The CDR3 consists of 14 residues. The trim removed 12 bases at V and 3 bases at J, leaving 11 bases unmatched. DNA of the CDR3: TGTGCTGCCGTGGATATACCCACTGGTTGGTTCAAGATATTT. Its protein is CAAVDIPTGWFKIF.

The chain joins TRGV3 to TRGJ1 or TRGJ2. Losses at the gene ends were 0 bases for V and 8 bases for J; bases not matched to a gene: 7. The CDR3 covers 13 residues. Per the germline V gene, CDR1 is VTNTFY and CDR2 is YDVSTARD (reference sequence). CDR3 DNA: TGTGCCACCTGGGACAGGCCCTGCGATAAGAAACTCTTT. Translated, it gives CATWDRPCDKKLF.

V gene TRGV8 combines with J gene TRGJ1 or TRGJ2. CDR3 length equals 12 residues. The germline V gene encodes CDR1 VENAVY and CDR2 YDSYNSRV. The CDR3, as DNA: TGTGCACCTGGGCCGAATTATTATAAGAAACTCTTT. Amino acids: CAPGPNYYKKLF.

This clone has just a few counts. TCRdb assigns this DNA the protein of a much larger clone, which departs from its translation at residue 11; this likely reflects a read error, and the protein shown comes from translating the DNA. This chain joins TRGV10 and TRGJP1. TRGV10 is an ORF, with its function uncertain. The CDR3 has 12 amino acids. In DNA, the CDR3 is TGTGCTGCGTGGGATTGTGGTTGGTTCAAGACATTT. It codes for CAAWDCGWFKTF.

Only a few counts were recorded for this clone. This could be a read error, since a much larger clone is one nucleotide away. The V call is TRGV3, the J call TRGJ1 or TRGJ2. This CDR3 region has 13 residues. Germline CDR1 VTNTFY, CDR2 YDVSTARD (reference sequence). The CDR3 protein is CATWDRLHYKKLF. CDR3 nucleotide sequence: TGTGCCACCTGGGACAGGCTTCATTATAAGAAACTCTTC.

Of note for this clone: At one of its ends the junction is not consistent with the germline gene, which may arise from a read error. The DNA of the CDR3 is TGTGCCTTGTGGGAGCCCAAGAGTTGGGCAAAAAAGGTGTTC. Translated, it gives CALWEPKSWAKKVF. The V and J genes are TRGV9 and TRGJP. This CDR3 spans 14 amino acids. Germline loops: CDR1 GITISATS, CDR2 ISYDGTV (reference sequence).

In this sample, this clone turned up a few times. CDR3 protein: CAAWTFCYYKKLF. The CDR3 nucleotides are TGTGCTGCGTGGACTTTTTGTTATTATAAGAAACTCTTT. The chain links TRGV10 to TRGJ1 or TRGJ2. TRGV10 is labeled an ORF, and its function is uncertain. The CDR3 spans 13 residues. The V gene end was trimmed by 8 bases and the J gene end by 3 bases; junction bases not matched to a gene: 8.

This clone has more than one count but fewer than ten. The chain employs TRGV3 and TRGJ1 or TRGJ2. This CDR3 contains 14 residues. Looked up from germline, CDR1 is VTNTFY and CDR2 is YDVSTARD (reference sequence). V was clipped by 9 bases and J by 10 bases; unmatched bases: 21. The CDR3 coding sequence is TGTGCCACCCTCCGCCCCTTAGGTATTATAAAGAAACTCTTT. Protein: CATLRPLGIIKKLF.